This T cell receptor beta chain was documented in a study of blood T cells in healthy people across ages. A sample-barcoded 5' primer and a J-beta primer mix were used in a second PCR of roughly 6 to 12 cycles. TCRdb ran MiXCR on the 5' RACE reads and lists one entry per CDR3 protein. Of 600,000 to 900,000 distinct CDR3 sequences listed, approximately 24% were seen once; the top ten hold around 3%. These same records also appear under a second study, on T cells of mothers and their children.

This sequence was found in a boy younger than 18 in good health. Material for sequencing was blood.

The CDR3 loop is CASSPGRYSGRLETQYF. The CDR3 region has the DNA TGTGCCAGCAGTCCTGGGAGGTATAGCGGGAGATTGGAGACCCAGTACTTC. The chain is built from TRBV12-3 or TRBV12-4 and TRBJ2-5; 9 bases agree with TRBD2. The CDR3 sequence is 17 residues long. Trimming took 5 bases from V and 5 from J; bases not matched to a gene: 15.